The 19 T cell receptor beta chains given below trace back to one sample, sequenced in a study of T cells in Graves' hyperthyroidism and ophthalmopathy. Amplification of TCR beta CDR3 regions used RNA as the template. First-round RT-PCR targeting the TCR CDR3 was performed with the HTBI primer set. MiXCR, applied by TCRdb to the multiplex PCR reads, yields one record per CDR3 protein. The table has 300,000 to 400,000 distinct CDR3 sequences, roughly a fifth seen once. The sample taken for sequencing was blood. The receptors come from a woman aged 45-65 years with Graves' hyperthyroidism.

Here the CDR3 reads CASKQSTDTQYF. CDR3 nucleotides: TGTGCCAGCAAACAGAGCACAGATACGCAGTATTTT. The chain recombines TRBV2 with TRBJ2-3; no firm D call. Germline assignment: CDR1 SNHLY and CDR2 FYNNEI. The CDR3 spans 12 residues. V was clipped by 7 bases and J by 0 bases, with 5 bases between them.

There are many counts of this clonotype. V usage is TRBV2 and J usage is TRBJ2-7; maybe TRBD1 (6 bases). This CDR3 is 15 amino acids long. Germline V gene sequence: CDR1 SNHLY, CDR2 FYNNEI. The V and J ends lost 7 bases and 2 bases respectively, with 18 bases between them. CDR3 sequence reads: CASTARETGAYEQYF. The CDR3 DNA sequence: TGTGCCAGCACCGCGCGAGAGACAGGAGCCTACGAGCAGTACTTC.

In its sample, this clonotype was seen many times. This chain uses TRBV11-2 with TRBJ2-7, with TRBD1 matching 8 bases. The ends lost 7 bases at V and 5 bases at J; junction bases unmatched: 13. The CDR3 spans 15 residues. Germline V lookup: CDR1 SGHAT, CDR2 FQNNGV. Written as DNA, the CDR3 is TGTGCCAGCAACTTCCCCAGGACAGGGAACCACGAGCAGTACTTC. This translates into CASNFPRTGNHEQYF. The complete variable domain, with remaining parts taken from reference TRBV11-2 and TRBJ2-7, reads EAGVAQSPRYKIIEKRQSVAFWCNPISGHATLYWYQQILGQGPKLLIQFQNNGVVDDSQLPKDRFSAERLKGVDSTLKIQPAKLEDSAVYLCASNFPRTGNHEQYFGPGTRLTVT.

This clonotype has at least ten counts. The chain has TRBV2 and TRBJ2-5, with D hard to call. The CDR3 is 12 residues long. V lost 6 bases and J 1 base, leaving 6 bases between the germline ends. Germline CDR1 reads SNHLY; CDR2 reads FYNNEI. CDR3: CASSQSQETQYF. DNA of the CDR3: TGTGCCAGCAGCCAGAGCCAAGAGACCCAGTACTTC.

The chain couples TRBV28 to TRBJ1-1; maybe TRBD1 (5 bases). V lost 5 bases, J lost 1 base, and 23 bases lay in between. From germline, CDR1 is MDHEN and CDR2 SYDVKM. The CDR3 sequence is 18 residues long. CDR3 sequence (DNA): TGTGCCAGCAGTCCGGAGGGCCGGGGCAATGGGGGGAACACTGAAGCTTTCTTT. Encoded protein: CASSPEGRGNGGNTEAFF.

About this clonotype: With a much larger clone just one base away, this may be a read error. The CDR3 DNA sequence: TGTGCCAGCAGGGGGGGCAGGGCGAACACTGAAGCTTTCTTT. It encodes CASRGGRANTEAFF. V usage is TRBV6-1 and J usage is TRBJ1-1; D perhaps matches TRBD1 (6 bases). Per the germline V gene, CDR1 is MNHNS and CDR2 is SASEGT. Trimming left V 6 bases short and J 1 base short, with 12 bases between. The CDR3 extends over 14 amino acids.

The CDR3 DNA reads as TGTGCCAGCAGCTTGCTCGGAAGGTCGAACACCGGGGAGCTGTTTTTT. Translating it yields CASSLLGRSNTGELFF. The chain carries TRBV5-5 and TRBJ2-2, with D uncertain. Germline CDR1 reads SGHKS; CDR2 reads YYEKEE (reference sequence). Trimming took 1 base from V and 0 from J, leaving 10 bases between them. CDR3 length: 16 residues. Drawing the rest from reference TRBV5-5 and TRBJ2-2, the complete variable domain is DAGVTQSPTHLIKTRGQQVTLRCSPISGHKSVSWYQQVLGQGPQFIFQYYEKEERGRGNFPDRFSARQFPNYSSELNVNALLLGDSALYLCASSLLGRSNTGELFFGEGSRLTVL.

V gene TRBV28 combines with J gene TRBJ1-1; D possibly corresponds to TRBD1 (5 bases). V was trimmed by 3 bases and J by 1 base, leaving 12 bases between them. This CDR3 comprises 15 residues. The V gene's germline CDR1 is MDHEN and CDR2 SYDVKM. CDR3 nucleotides: TGTGCCAGCAGTTTCCACGGGGGAGGGAACACTGAAGCTTTCTTT. This encodes CASSFHGGGNTEAFF.

For this clonotype: A much larger clone lies a single base off, so this may be a read error. The rearrangement links TRBV11-2 to TRBJ1-2; D is unclear. In germline, CDR1 is SGHAT, CDR2 FQNNGV. V lost 4 bases to trimming and J lost 4 bases, with 7 bases between them. The CDR3 has 12 residues. CDR3: CASSSTVYGYTF. CDR3 in DNA: TGTGCCAGCAGCTCGACGGTCTATGGCTACACCTTC.

The sample holds many counts of this clonotype. The chain is built from TRBV5-1 and TRBJ2-1; TRBD1 matches 10 bases. The CDR3 loop spans 14 amino acids. Trimming at V came to 4 bases and at J to 4 bases, leaving 2 bases not matched to a gene. CDR1 and CDR2 from the germline V gene are SGHRS and YFSETQ. CDR3 DNA sequence: TGCGCCAGCAGCATGGACAGGGGGTACAATGAGCAGTTCTTC. Translating gives CASSMDRGYNEQFF. The whole variable domain, remainder taken from reference TRBV5-1 and TRBJ2-1, is KAGVTQTPRYLIKTRGQQVTLSCSPISGHRSVSWYQQTPGQGLQFLFEYFSETQRNKGNFPGRFSGRQFSNSRSEMNVSTLELGDSALYLCASSMDRGYNEQFFGPGTRLTVL.

This rearrangement joins TRBV2 to TRBJ2-2; TRBD2 agrees at 7 bases. Germline V gene data show CDR1 as SNHLY and CDR2 as FYNNEI. The CDR3 loop spans 17 amino acids. The V segment lost 5 bases and the J segment 5 bases; nucleotides outside the gene matches: 14. The chain's CDR3 is CASSYSEGRVKTGELFF. CDR3 sequence (DNA): TGTGCCAGCAGTTACTCGGAGGGGAGGGTAAAAACCGGGGAGCTGTTTTTT.

This clonotype came up many times. The chain uses TRBV6-2 or TRBV6-3 and TRBJ1-1; no clear D gene. Between the trimmed V and J ends, which lost 4 bases and 0 bases, there was a span of 9 bases. Germline CDR1 is MNHEY and CDR2 is SVGEGT. This CDR3 has 14 residues. CDR3 protein: CASSSGYMNTEAFF. CDR3 bases: TGTGCCAGCAGTTCGGGATACATGAACACTGAAGCTTTCTTT.

Ten or more counts support this clonotype. The gene calls are TRBV20-1 and TRBJ1-6; possibly TRBD1 for D (6 bases). CDR1 DFQATT and CDR2 SNEGSKA come from the germline V gene (reference sequence). Between the trimmed V and J ends, which lost 2 bases and 0 bases, there was a span of 17 bases. This CDR3 spans 18 amino acids. CDR3 coding DNA: TGCAGTGCTAGACAGGGACACCGTACGAGCTCCTATAATTCACCCCTCCACTTT. This gives the protein CSARQGHRTSSYNSPLHF.

A single count supports this clonotype. Just one base apart from a much larger clone, this may be a read error. V usage is TRBV20-1 and J usage is TRBJ2-7; 7 bases align to TRBD2. This CDR3 spans 15 amino acids. Trimming at V came to 2 bases and at J to 2 bases, leaving 9 bases not matched to a gene. Germline lookup yields CDR1 DFQATT and CDR2 SNEGSKA (reference sequence). The CDR3 DNA reads TGCAGTGCTAGAAAAAGCGGGACGAGCACCTACGAGCAGTACTTC. Protein product: CSARKSGTSTYEQYF.

This clonotype was seen at least ten times. The rearrangement uses TRBV5-1 and TRBJ2-1; D may be TRBD2 (7 bases). Deletions cut 1 base from V and 5 bases from J, with 19 bases between. CDR3 length equals 17 residues. Germline V CDR1 and CDR2: SGHRS, YFSETQ. The CDR3 sequence: CASSLSGYGGHNNEQFF. CDR3 coding DNA: TGCGCCAGCAGCTTGTCAGGCTACGGGGGGCACAACAATGAGCAGTTCTTC.

This clonotype was recorded many times. This chain joins TRBV6-1 and TRBJ1-1, with a possible D match to TRBD1 (5 bases). Trimming cost V 5 bases and J 10 bases, with 20 bases left between them. This CDR3 is 14 amino acids long. Germline CDR1 and CDR2: MNHNS and SASEGT. The DNA for the CDR3 is TGTGCCAGCAGTTATAGGGGCGACTTGGGTAGAGCTTTCTTT. Residues: CASSYRGDLGRAFF.

At least ten counts were recorded for this clonotype. The V gene is TRBV2, the J gene TRBJ2-6; D remains ambiguous. V lost 7 bases and J 2 bases, leaving 3 bases between the germline ends. There are 12 residues in the CDR3. Germline V gene sequence: CDR1 SNHLY, CDR2 FYNNEI. The CDR3 loop is CASNPGANVLTF. CDR3 nucleotide sequence: TGTGCCAGCAACCCTGGGGCCAACGTCCTGACTTTC.

This clonotype appeared many times. CDR3 nucleotide sequence: TGTGCCAGCAGTGATGCCTTTGAGCAGTTCTTC. Translated: CASSDAFEQFF. The chain employs TRBV2 and TRBJ2-1; D not resolved. V was cut by 3 bases and J by 9 bases, with 6 bases left in between. This CDR3 spans 11 amino acids. CDR1 is SNHLY and CDR2 is FYNNEI in the germline V gene.

In this sample, this clonotype turned up a few times. The V gene is TRBV20-1, the J gene TRBJ1-1; 7 bases are a match to TRBD1. J gave up 4 bases and V 7 bases, and 6 bases lay outside the gene matches. Germline lookup yields CDR1 DFQATT and CDR2 SNEGSKA (reference sequence). The CDR3 spans 12 residues. DNA of the CDR3: TGCAGTGGGAAAAGGGGGCTCACTGAAGCTTTCTTT. Residues: CSGKRGLTEAFF.